The 18 T cell receptor beta chains below come from one sample, sequenced in a study of CD8 T cells in Susac syndrome. RNA amounts of about 0.5 to 1 ug underwent reverse transcription with random hexamers. Via MiXCR, TCRdb re-called the immunoSEQ multiplex PCR reads, giving one row per CDR3 protein. This table holds 70,000 or so distinct CDR3 sequences, around 95% found once. Sequencing input: CD8+ T cells from PBMCs. These receptors were obtained from a human donor in good health.

This clonotype has a single count. The rearrangement joins TRBV20-1 to TRBJ2-1; 12 positions match TRBD2. CDR1 is DFQATT and CDR2 is SNEGSKA in the germline V gene (reference sequence). CDR3 length equals 15 residues. J gave up 9 bases and V 0 bases, and 6 bases lay outside the gene matches. CDR3 sequence: CSARDELAGGIEQFF. CDR3 DNA sequence: TGCAGTGCTAGAGATGAACTAGCGGGGGGAATTGAGCAGTTCTTC.

The J gene is TRBJ1-6, the V gene TRBV4-3; a possible D gene is TRBD1 (6 bases). CDR1 is LGHNA, CDR2 YSLEER, per germline. The CDR3 contains 16 residues. V dropped 0 bases and J dropped 7 bases, with 13 bases sitting between them. The CDR3 sequence: CASSQDQGRGNSPLHF. Here the CDR3 DNA reads TGCGCCAGCAGCCAAGATCAGGGCAGGGGCAATTCACCCCTCCACTTT.

This chain links TRBV6-1 with TRBJ2-4; a possible D gene is TRBD2 (6 bases). V shed 10 bases and J shed 3 bases, with 16 bases lying between them. From germline, CDR1 is MNHNS and CDR2 SASEGT. This CDR3 contains 14 residues. CDR3 amino acids: CAIGPPGGKNIQYF. The DNA of the CDR3 is TGTGCCATCGGGCCGCCCGGGGGCAAAAACATTCAGTACTTC.

CDR3 bases: TGTGCCAGCAGCTTAAACAGCCAAGAGACCCAGTACTTC. Amino acids: CASSLNSQETQYF. The chain recombines TRBV7-9 with TRBJ2-5; D ambiguous. V shed 2 bases and J shed 1 base, with 5 bases lying between them. The germline gives CDR1 SEHNR, CDR2 FQNEAQ (reference sequence). This CDR3 comprises 13 residues.

This sequence joins TRBV29-1 and TRBJ2-1; D may match TRBD1 or TRBD2 (7 bases each). The germline gives CDR1 SQVTM, CDR2 ANQGSEA. CDR3 size: 14 residues. Trimming shortened V by 3 bases and J by 8 bases, and 17 bases separated the two germline ends. The CDR3 coding sequence is TGCAGCGTTGAGCCCAGGGGGGGGATGGATGAGCAGTTCTTC. It is translated as CSVEPRGGMDEQFF.

The chain links TRBV4-3 to TRBJ2-1, with 11 bases aligning to TRBD2. Trimming removed 0 bases from V and 5 bases from J; junction bases left unmatched: 9. The CDR3 spans 18 residues. The germline V gene encodes CDR1 LGHNA and CDR2 YSLEER. The chain's CDR3 is CASSQDPYSGGANNEQFF. The CDR3 region has the DNA TGCGCCAGCAGCCAAGATCCGTATAGCGGGGGGGCCAACAATGAGCAGTTCTTC.

V and J are TRBV7-8 and TRBJ2-7; 10 bases line up with TRBD2. Germline-derived CDR1 and CDR2 are SGHVS and FQNEAQ. CDR3 length equals 16 residues. J was trimmed by 3 bases and V by 5 bases; bases with no gene match: 10. The CDR3 coding sequence is TGTGCCAGCAGCGCCCTTACTAGCGGGGTTCTCTACGAGCAGTACGTC. It is translated as CASSALTSGVLYEQYV.

CDR3: CASSRGGPGETQYF. The CDR3 DNA is TGTGCCAGCAGCCGCGGGGGCCCGGGAGAGACCCAGTACTTC. V usage is TRBV6-2 or TRBV6-3 and J usage is TRBJ2-5; maybe TRBD2 (7 bases). Trimming stripped 6 bases from V and 4 bases from J, with 15 bases between. Germline CDR1 reads MNHEY; CDR2 reads SVGEGT. CDR3 length equals 14 residues.

This sequence joins TRBV13 and TRBJ2-5; D is unresolved. CDR1 is PRHDT, CDR2 FYEKMQ, per germline (reference sequence). V was clipped by 4 bases and J by 2 bases, with 11 bases between them. The CDR3 extends over 14 amino acids. CDR3 loop: CASSSEREQETQYF. DNA for the CDR3: TGTGCCAGCAGCTCCGAAAGAGAACAAGAGACCCAGTACTTC.

This chain's CDR3 is CASSFLGTGYSETQYF. As DNA, the CDR3 is TGCGCCAGCAGCTTTCTCGGGACAGGGTATTCAGAGACCCAGTACTTC. The chain carries TRBV5-1 and TRBJ2-5; 9 positions match TRBD1. Germline V CDR1 and CDR2: SGHRS, YFSETQ. Trimming removed 2 bases from V and 4 bases from J; junction bases left unmatched: 9. The CDR3 is 16 amino acids.

V is TRBV5-1 and J is TRBJ2-2, with D unclear. This CDR3 contains 12 residues. CDR1 is SGHRS and CDR2 is YFSETQ in the germline V gene. Trimming stripped 2 bases from V and 7 bases from J, with 6 bases between. Here the CDR3 reads CASSFRVGELFF. CDR3 DNA sequence: TGCGCCAGCAGCTTCCGGGTCGGGGAGCTGTTTTTT.

This clonotype appeared a single time. This rearrangement joins TRBV7-2 to TRBJ2-5; D gene uncertain. V lost 5 bases, J lost 2 bases, and 18 bases lay in between. The length of the CDR3 is 16 residues. The germline CDR1 and CDR2 sequences are SGHTA and FQGNSA. The CDR3, as DNA: TGTGCCAGCAGCCTCTATGAAGGGTGGGATCAAGAGACCCAGTACTTC. Encoded protein: CASSLYEGWDQETQYF.

V usage is TRBV4-2 and J usage is TRBJ2-7; D ambiguous. From germline, CDR1 is LGHNA and CDR2 YNFKEQ. V shed 4 bases and J shed 2 bases, with 18 bases lying between them. The CDR3 is 16 residues long. The CDR3 is CASSRSPPGPAYEQYF. CDR3 in DNA: TGTGCCAGCAGCCGATCTCCGCCGGGTCCTGCCTACGAGCAGTACTTC.

About this clonotype itself: The junction does not match germline at one end; this may be a read error. The genes are TRBV7-7 and TRBJ2-5, with 9 bases that match TRBD1. The CDR3 loop spans 15 amino acids. From germline, CDR1 is SSHAT and CDR2 FNYEAQ (reference sequence). The CDR3 coding sequence is TGTGCTAGCAGCCCATGGGACAGGGAGGGAGAGACCCAGTACTTC. Its translation: CASSPWDREGETQYF.

V is TRBV6-2 or TRBV6-3 and J is TRBJ1-6, with TRBD1 as a possible D gene (6 bases). CDR1 and CDR2 from the germline V gene are MNHEY and SVGEGT. V lost 5 bases and J 5 bases, leaving 16 bases between the germline ends. The CDR3 spans 16 residues. The CDR3 is CASSTSGEVHNSPLHF. The CDR3 DNA reads as TGTGCCAGCAGTACCTCAGGGGAGGTCCATAATTCACCCCTCCACTTT.

The gene calls are TRBV27 and TRBJ2-7, with D hard to call. CDR3 size: 13 residues. V was cut by 3 bases and J by 6 bases, with 12 bases left in between. The germline CDR1 and CDR2 sequences are MNHEY and SMNVEV (reference sequence). This CDR3 is CASSFAQWGEQYV. The CDR3 bases are TGTGCCAGCAGTTTTGCGCAGTGGGGCGAGCAGTACGTC.

The chain carries TRBV12-3 or TRBV12-4 and TRBJ2-2; the D gene could be TRBD1 or TRBD2 (6 bases each). CDR3 length: 16 residues. V dropped 5 bases and J dropped 5 bases, with 18 bases sitting between them. CDR3 in DNA: TGTGCCAGCAGTCCAGACAGGCCTCGGGAGACCGGGGAGCTGTTTTTT. It is translated as CASSPDRPRETGELFF.

A single count supports this clonotype. The rearrangement joins TRBV7-9 to TRBJ1-5; no definite D call. This CDR3 spans 14 amino acids. Germline lookup yields CDR1 SEHNR and CDR2 FQNEAQ (reference sequence). V was shortened by 4 bases and J by 3 bases, with 10 bases between the two germline ends. The CDR3 region is CASSSTADNQPQHF. CDR3 nucleotide sequence: TGTGCCAGCAGCTCTACAGCGGACAATCAGCCCCAGCATTTT.